The 26 T cell receptor beta chains listed next were all sequenced from one sample in a study of response to subunit inactivated influenza vaccine. TCRdb analysed the RT-PCR reads with MiXCR anew, one entry per CDR3 protein. This sample has 590,000 or so distinct CDR3 sequences, with 14% found just once. The source was PBMCs from blood, collected 14 days before vaccination. Receptor source: a man aged 50 to 60 who received an inactivated influenza vaccine.

This clonotype was counted ten times or more. The chain carries TRBV5-1 and TRBJ1-3; D is uncertain. This CDR3 comprises 15 residues. Germline CDR1 is SGHRS and CDR2 is YFSETQ. V was shortened by 4 bases and J by 0 bases, with 11 bases between the two germline ends. CDR3 sequence: CASSPEPSSGNTIYF. CDR3 sequence (DNA): TGCGCCAGCAGCCCGGAACCGAGCTCTGGAAACACCATATATTTT.

The chain has TRBV20-1 and TRBJ2-2; 10 positions match TRBD1. Germline CDR1 reads DFQATT; CDR2 reads SNEGSKA (reference sequence). The CDR3 runs 17 residues. V dropped 6 bases and J dropped 0; count of bases not matched to a gene: 10. CDR3 DNA: TGCAGTGCACGGGACAGGGGACCCTCCGCGAACACCGGGGAGCTGTTTTTT. It yields the protein CSARDRGPSANTGELFF.

This chain uses TRBV5-4 with TRBJ2-1; D tentatively fits TRBD1 or TRBD2 (5 bases each). Deletions cut 9 bases from V and 2 bases from J, with 12 bases between. The CDR3 totals 13 residues. CDR1 is SGHNT and CDR2 is YYREEE in the germline V gene (reference sequence). The CDR3 protein is CAISRDAYNEQFF. For the CDR3, the DNA is TGTGCCATTTCGAGGGACGCCTACAATGAGCAGTTCTTC.

This clonotype was seen at least ten times. The V gene is TRBV4-2, the J gene TRBJ2-7, with 10 bases fitting TRBD1. The CDR3 has 15 residues. J gave up 5 bases and V 3 bases, and 7 bases lay outside the gene matches. Germline lookup yields CDR1 LGHNA and CDR2 YNFKEQ. CDR3 sequence (DNA): TGTGCCAGCAGCCATTCCGGGACAGGGGTAGACGAGCAGTACTTC. It specifies CASSHSGTGVDEQYF.

The chain carries TRBV4-3 and TRBJ2-7; 7 nucleotides match TRBD1. Germline CDR1 is LGHNA and CDR2 is YSLEER. The CDR3 is made up of 16 amino acids. V lost 0 bases and J lost 1; bases outside the gene matches: 6. DNA of the CDR3: TGCGCCAGCAGCCAAGATGGGAAGACAGGGTCCTACGAGCAGTACTTC. Translated: CASSQDGKTGSYEQYF.

This clonotype has a handful of counts. The rearrangement uses TRBV20-1 and TRBJ1-2; D is undetermined. The CDR3 contains 14 residues. Between the trimmed V and J ends, which lost 0 bases and 4 bases, there was a span of 12 bases. Germline CDR1 and CDR2: DFQATT and SNEGSKA (reference sequence). Here the CDR3 DNA reads TGCAGTGCTAGAGATGAAGGTAGAGGCTATGGCTACACCTTC. Protein product: CSARDEGRGYGYTF.

The chain couples TRBV24-1 to TRBJ2-1; D possibly corresponds to TRBD2 (5 bases). The CDR3 extends over 12 amino acids. Germline assignment: CDR1 KGHDR and CDR2 SFDVKD. Trimming took 10 bases from V and 9 from J, leaving 15 bases between them. The CDR3 nucleotides read TGTGCCACAAGTACGGGGTCCGGTGAGCAGTTCTTC. Translating gives CATSTGSGEQFF.

This chain uses TRBV6-5 with TRBJ2-1, with TRBD2 identical over 11 bases. The V and J ends lost 2 bases and 2 bases, in that order; junction bases with no gene match: 2. The CDR3 spans 16 residues. CDR1 and CDR2 (germline): MNHEY, SVGAGI. Here the CDR3 DNA reads TGTGCCAGCAGTTACCAACTAGCGGGGGCCTACAATGAGCAGTTCTTC. Translated: CASSYQLAGAYNEQFF.

In its sample, this clonotype was seen many times. V gene TRBV29-1 combines with J gene TRBJ2-1; 14 bases align to TRBD2. This CDR3 spans 14 amino acids. The germline V gene has CDR1 SQVTM and CDR2 ANQGSEA. The V segment lost 3 bases and the J segment 5 bases; nucleotides outside the gene matches: 0. CDR3 loop: CSVEGLAGDNEQFF. The CDR3 bases are TGCAGCGTTGAGGGACTAGCGGGGGACAATGAGCAGTTCTTC.

This chain uses TRBV12-3 or TRBV12-4 with TRBJ1-6; 9 positions match TRBD1. V trimming: 2 bases; J trimming: 8 bases; junction bases outside the gene matches: 4. The CDR3 totals 15 residues. CDR3 protein: CASSLSGTGYSPLHF. CDR3 sequence (DNA): TGTGCCAGCAGTTTATCCGGGACAGGGTATTCACCCCTCCACTTT.

This clonotype was seen more than once but under ten times. The CDR3 DNA sequence: TGTGCCAGCAGTGGAAACAGGGAATTTGAGACCCAGTACTTC. As protein: CASSGNREFETQYF. The chain combines TRBV2 with TRBJ2-5; TRBD1 might be the D (6 bases). Germline CDR1 reads SNHLY; CDR2 reads FYNNEI. V gave up 4 bases and J gave up 5 bases, with 14 bases separating them. This CDR3 has 14 amino acids.

V is TRBV5-1 and J is TRBJ1-1; perhaps TRBD1 as D (6 bases). CDR1 and CDR2 (germline): SGHRS, YFSETQ. V was cut by 0 bases and J by 5 bases, with 17 bases left in between. This CDR3 contains 16 residues. CDR3 nucleotides: TGCGCCAGCAGCTTGGGGGGGCGGGGAGGTACGACTGAAGCTTTCTTT. This gives the protein CASSLGGRGGTTEAFF.

This clonotype was recorded many times. The rearrangement uses TRBV4-2 and TRBJ2-3, with 13 positions matching TRBD2. CDR1 LGHNA and CDR2 YNFKEQ come from the germline V gene. The CDR3 is made up of 18 amino acids. Trimming took 0 bases from V and 2 from J; bases not matched to a gene: 5. Here the CDR3 reads CASSQDAGLAGNTDTQYF. CDR3 DNA: TGTGCCAGCAGCCAAGACGCGGGACTAGCGGGGAACACAGATACGCAGTATTTT.

This clonotype came up many times. This chain links TRBV7-2 with TRBJ1-2, with 7 nucleotides matching TRBD1. The CDR3 runs to 13 residues. Germline-derived CDR1 and CDR2 are SGHTA and FQGNSA. V was clipped by 5 bases and J by 8 bases; unmatched bases: 8. The CDR3 coding sequence is TGTGCCAGCAGCCATCGGACAGGCGAAGGCTACACCTTC. Translation: CASSHRTGEGYTF.

This clonotype was seen ten or more times. This chain connects TRBV5-1 to TRBJ2-7; 7 bases agree with TRBD1. Trimming at V came to 1 base and at J to 5 bases, leaving 9 bases not matched to a gene. Germline CDR1 reads SGHRS; CDR2 reads YFSETQ. This CDR3 has 15 amino acids. CDR3 amino acids: CASSLIRDRSNEQYF. CDR3 bases: TGCGCCAGCAGCTTGATACGGGACAGATCGAACGAGCAGTACTTC.

This clonotype appeared a few times. This chain joins TRBV7-9 and TRBJ2-4; D might be TRBD1 (7 bases). This CDR3 is built from 16 residues. Trimming removed 5 bases from V and 0 bases from J, with 14 bases in between. Germline CDR1 reads SEHNR; CDR2 reads FQNEAQ (reference sequence). The CDR3 DNA is TGTGCCAGCAGCAGGAGGGACAGCGAAGCCAAAAACATTCAGTACTTC. Translating it yields CASSRRDSEAKNIQYF.

This clonotype was picked up a small number of times. The chain links TRBV28 to TRBJ1-5, with D uncertain. Trimming removed 5 bases at V and 4 bases at J, with 6 bases between. Germline CDR1 MDHEN, CDR2 SYDVKM. The length of the CDR3 is 12 residues. This CDR3 reads CASSQPNQPQHF. The CDR3 region has the DNA TGTGCCAGCAGTCAGCCGAATCAGCCCCAGCATTTT.

The chain carries TRBV4-1 and TRBJ2-7, with D possibly matching TRBD1 (7 bases). The CDR3 extends over 15 amino acids. Germline CDR1 is MGHRA and CDR2 is YSYEKL. The V end was cut by 4 bases, the J end by 4 bases, with 17 bases between. This CDR3 reads CASSRQGGTEYEQYF. CDR3 DNA: TGCGCCAGCAGCCGACAGGGAGGTACGGAGTACGAGCAGTACTTC.

In its sample, this clonotype was seen a few times. The V call is TRBV2, the J call TRBJ2-7; 11 bases align to TRBD1. The CDR3 contains 14 residues. After removal of 6 bases from V and 3 bases from J, the junction contained 4 bases not matched to a gene. The germline V gene has CDR1 SNHLY and CDR2 FYNNEI. The CDR3 spells CASRGQGGIYEQYF. The CDR3 bases are TGTGCCAGCAGGGGACAGGGGGGCATCTACGAGCAGTACTTC.

This clonotype was counted many times. The V gene is TRBV20-1, the J gene TRBJ1-2; D not certain. The CDR3 is 11 residues long. The V end lost 3 bases, the J end lost 8 bases, and 10 bases lay between the germline ends. The germline CDR1 and CDR2 sequences are DFQATT and SNEGSKA (reference sequence). The CDR3 DNA reads TGCAGTGCTAGGGAGAGTGTAGGCTACACCTTC. It translates to CSARESVGYTF.

The chain joins TRBV6-5 to TRBJ2-7, with D uncertain. The CDR3 spans 14 residues. The ends were cut back, 0 bases at V and 4 bases at J, with 10 bases in the middle. Germline-derived CDR1 and CDR2 are MNHEY and SVGAGI. The CDR3 reads CASSYSVPDYEQYF. CDR3 DNA: TGTGCCAGCAGTTACTCCGTACCCGATTACGAGCAGTACTTC.

This clonotype occurred many times. The limits of the CDR3 on the DNA are not certain, so only TCRdb's listed CDR3 is given. CDR3 in amino acids: CAISESRQGAGSCFF. The chain joins TRBV10-3 to TRBJ2-2; the table's D call of TRBD1 was not tested on the DNA. CDR1 ENHRY and CDR2 SYGVKD come from the germline V gene. The CDR3 numbers 15 amino acids, ends counted.

This clonotype appeared a few times. The V gene is TRBV4-3, the J gene TRBJ2-2, with TRBD2 identical over 13 bases. V was pared by 4 bases and J by 2 bases, with 7 bases of the junction left unmatched. This CDR3 comprises 18 residues. The germline V gene has CDR1 LGHNA and CDR2 YSLEER. The CDR3 here is CASSPGLAGEHNTGELFF. As DNA, the CDR3 is TGCGCCAGCAGCCCCGGACTAGCGGGAGAGCACAACACCGGGGAGCTGTTTTTT.

V gene TRBV5-1 combines with J gene TRBJ2-1, with 11 nucleotides matching TRBD2. CDR1 SGHRS and CDR2 YFSETQ come from the germline V gene. V lost 3 bases and J lost 4; bases outside the gene matches: 6. This CDR3 is 16 amino acids long. In nucleotides, the CDR3 is TGCGCCAGCAGCTCGTCGGGACTAGCGGCATACAATGAGCAGTTCTTC. Translating it yields CASSSSGLAAYNEQFF.

This chain links TRBV20-1 with TRBJ2-6; 8 bases agree with TRBD1. CDR3 length: 19 amino acids. After removal of 0 bases from V and 2 bases from J, the junction contained 12 bases not matched to a gene. Per germline, CDR1 DFQATT and CDR2 SNEGSKA (reference sequence). The CDR3, as DNA: TGCAGTGCTAGAGATGGGCGAAGGACAGGGAACGCTGGGGCCAACGTCCTGACTTTC. Its translation is CSARDGRRTGNAGANVLTF.

This chain links TRBV3-1 with TRBJ1-1, with D possibly being TRBD1 (5 bases). The CDR3 length is 14 residues. The germline gives CDR1 LGHDT, CDR2 YNNKEL (reference sequence). Between the trimmed V and J ends, which lost 0 bases and 7 bases, there was a span of 12 bases. The CDR3 DNA reads as TGTGCCAGCAGCCAAGATGAGGGGAGGGGTGAAGCTTTCTTT. As protein: CASSQDEGRGEAFF.